This entry lists 5 T cell receptor beta chains sequenced from one sample in a study of blood T cell repertoires in COVID-19. Profiled with immunoSEQ multiplex PCR; TCRdb holds only in-frame clones, not every one. The data show around 150,000 clones, about 72% seen once. The specimen was peripheral blood. The receptors were sampled from a man in his sixties who had recovered from COVID-19.

V gene TRBV3-1 (or the pseudogene TRBV3-2) combines with J gene TRBJ2-1; D might be TRBD2 (5 bases). The CDR3 loop spans 13 amino acids. Trimming pared 0 bases from V and 11 bases from J, leaving 11 bases between. Germline values: CDR1 LGHDT, CDR2 YNNKEL (reference sequence). The CDR3 protein is CASSQDGGGKQFF. CDR3 nucleotide sequence: TGTGCCAGCAGCCAAGACGGAGGTGGGAAGCAGTTCTTC.

This chain connects TRBV6-5 to TRBJ1-3; TRBD1 matches at 7 bases. This CDR3 region has 15 residues. The junction had 6 bases not matched to a gene; V was cut back by 5 bases and J by 2 bases. From germline, CDR1 is MNHEY and CDR2 SVGAGI. In DNA, the CDR3 is TGTGCCAGCAGTAGCGACAGGGAACCTGGAAACACCATATATTTT. Translated, it gives CASSSDREPGNTIYF.

The V gene is TRBV7-9, the J gene TRBJ1-4; 9 nucleotides agree with TRBD1. Germline CDR1 is SEHNR and CDR2 is FQNEAQ (reference sequence). The J segment lost 7 bases and the V segment lost 5 bases, leaving 11 bases of the junction unmatched. The CDR3 is 16 amino acids. The CDR3 bases are TGTGCCAGCAGCCGTGCCCCCGGGACAGGGAGTGAAAAACTGTTTTTT. Translated, it gives CASSRAPGTGSEKLFF.

This chain uses TRBV19 with TRBJ2-3, with 7 bases identical to TRBD2. Looked up from germline, CDR1 is LNHDA and CDR2 is SQIVND (reference sequence). J was trimmed by 0 bases and V by 5 bases; bases with no gene match: 17. This CDR3 region has 19 residues. CDR3 in DNA: TGTGCCAGTAGTGACGGGGGGACCGCGAGCGGGCCTAGCACAGATACGCAGTATTTT. This gives the protein CASSDGGTASGPSTDTQYF.

This clone was picked up many times. The chain couples TRBV4-2 to TRBJ1-6; no firm D call. Germline lookup yields CDR1 LGHNA and CDR2 YNFKEQ. With 4 bases removed from V and 4 bases from J, the gap between germline ends came to 11 bases. The CDR3 extends over 15 amino acids. Written as DNA, the CDR3 is TGTGCCAGCAGCCCCGGGAGGGAGTATAATTCACCCCTCCACTTT. This sequence encodes CASSPGREYNSPLHF.